The sequence of this TCR beta chain was determined in a study of shared clonotypes between healthy human individuals (dated by TCRdb to the early 2020s). Looking at the study overall: The cohort included three men and a couple of women between 18 and 49 years of age. To estimate repertoire size and how much clonotypes are shared between individuals, the study performed deep sequencing of blood TCR repertoires from a handful of healthy adults. Between about 0.9 and 10 billion PBMCs per donor were obtained by leukapheresis. Different laboratories and diverse techniques were used to prepare libraries and sequence TCR repertoires, to increase sequencing depth and limit assay-specific biases. For each donor, three plates each were used for CD4 naive and CD4 memory, two plates were used for CD8 naive, and one plate was used for CD8 memory.

The donors were healthy, HIV-negative adults with no recently reported acute infections or vaccinations. Only Caucasian adults living in Nashville, Tennessee, USA were represented among the donors. CD4+ T cells were enriched by magnetic negative selection; naive cells were then positively selected on CD45RA, and the negative fraction formed the memory subset. Blood was obtained by leukapheresis, after which PBMCs were separated by Ficoll-Histopaque density gradient centrifugation and cryopreserved in liquid nitrogen vapor phase. Purity and quantity of every magnetically sorted T cell population were checked by analytical flow cytometry. Genomic DNA was isolated from every sorted fraction and measured by UV absorbance on a Nanodrop 2000c. Trimming costs V 3 bases and J 2 bases, and their ends lie 10 bases apart. CDR1 MDHEN and CDR2 SYDVKM are derived from the germline V gene. The CDR3 contains 15 residues, cysteine and phenylalanine counted. Only the CDR3 portion is preserved as DNA: 45 bases, with reading frame beginning at the first base.

In regard to this clone: Its antigen is not yet known. No base-level quality is on record; no much larger clone is a single base apart.

What the authors observed across the whole study: Sampling was restricted to blood, and TCR repertoires in tissue are likely to differ from TCR repertoires in blood. Rarefaction of sorted-subset datasets indicated incomplete sequencing despite the large sequencing depth. Compared with non-shared clonotypes, clonotypes shared by all four sorted-subset donors had higher generation probabilities. The genetic and exposure-history diversity represented was limited by the small number of donors. Larger estimated clonotype richness was generally found for naive subsets than for memory subsets. When several donors were compared, the shared fraction of clonotypes was roughly 5% for naive CD4, approximately 3.3% for naive CD8, 2.3% for memory CD4, and less than 0.5% for memory CD8. Pairwise subsampling indicated that sequencing depth was expected to affect the degree of clonotype sharing among donors.

Using the deep immunoSEQ assay, multiplex PCR amplified TCR CDR3 regions from genomic DNA. Extracted genomic DNA from each cell subset was distributed evenly across all wells of several immunoSEQ 96-well plates, and each plate was treated as a replicate. For sorted subsets, each replicate PCR was loaded with around 200 ng genomic DNA, equivalent to about 30,000 T cell genomes. The purified libraries were quantified using a Qubit 3.0 fluorometer, sized with a Bioanalyzer 2100, and then quantified again using the KAPA Library Quantification kit. Every immunoSEQ 96-well plate was sequenced on a separate single-read 150-cycle Illumina NextSeq 550 flow cell. The authors' analysis ran thus. Because the immunoSEQ output included only junctional sequences and no quality scores, the filtering could not be the same as the filtering used for full-length reads. Sequences were annotated with PyIR, a Python wrapper for IgBLAST v1.9, using IMGT germline references to assign V/J genes and CDR3. Any read was removed if the V/J assignment was weak (E-value above 1e-6), the CDR3 was missing, or the read contained stop codons, out-of-frame junctions, or ambiguous translated residues. V3J clonotypes were defined as sequences sharing the same inferred V gene, J gene, and CDR3 amino acid sequence. Percentage overlap between repertoires was calculated by dividing the number of shared unique clonotypes by the size of the smaller repertoire. Repertoire richness was assessed with RTK rarefaction, the Chao1 estimator, and Recon v2.1 estimates of unobserved clonotypes. Generation probabilities for all TCRbeta clonotypes obtained by the gDNA method from a handful of donors were computed using OLGA. TCRdb provides this immuneACCESS table in a form limited to in-frame rearrangements. Some clones are lacking; in checked studies, under half of them reflect an unresolved V gene, and why the rest are absent is not known. Clone size and the V and J calls come from that table; the DNA yielded D and trimming. This sample holds about 2.3 million clones; under 95% were observed only once. Together, the top ten hold approximately 0.4% of the sample.

This TCR was sampled from a man between 18 and 35 years old in good health. Some clones in this sample may be carry-over from other donors' samples. The rearranged segments are TRBV28 and TRBJ2-2, with the D segment identity uncertain. The sequencing input was naive CD4+ T cells from PBMCs. The cell subset or site label for this specimen denotes: CD45RA+ positively selected. The DNA reads as follows: TGTGCCAGCAGTTTGGTCAGTTTAAACACCGGGGAGCTGTTTTTT. The encoded protein is CASSLVSLNTGELFF.